The 27 T cell receptor beta chains below were found in one sample sequenced in a study of T cell responses to AZD1222 COVID-19 vaccine (dated by TCRdb to the early 2020s). Library method: the immunoSEQ multiplex PCR assay. This immuneACCESS table, as held by TCRdb, lists in-frame sequences with V and J called but not all clones. Of the missing ones, under half trace to an unresolved V gene in checked studies; the others have no known cause. The sample table shows some 150,000 clones, and roughly 91% are seen once. The ten largest account for under 2% of the sample. Per the publication, the time point label means: baseline before first vaccination. The source was peripheral blood, collected on day 0 of AZD1222 vaccination. These receptors originate from an adult in good health.

The chain has TRBV5-1 and TRBJ2-1; possible D gene TRBD1, 5 bases. The V end lost 0 bases, the J end lost 8 bases, and 12 bases lay between the germline ends. From germline, CDR1 is SGHRS and CDR2 YFSETQ. This CDR3 region has 14 residues. The CDR3 region is CASSLGSPRDEQFF. Written as DNA, the CDR3 is TGCGCCAGCAGCTTGGGTAGTCCCAGGGATGAGCAGTTCTTC.

This clone was observed a single time. V gene TRBV19 combines with J gene TRBJ1-5, with D possibly matching TRBD1 (6 bases). The germline V and J ends were trimmed by 7 bases and 5 bases, with 18 bases remaining between them. This CDR3 is 15 amino acids long. Germline assignment: CDR1 LNHDA and CDR2 SQIVND (reference sequence). CDR3 sequence: CASTPRGGAHQPQHF. DNA of the CDR3: TGTGCCAGTACTCCCCGGGGGGGCGCGCATCAGCCCCAGCATTTT.

This clone occurred once. The J gene is TRBJ2-3, the V gene TRBV12-3 or TRBV12-4, with a possible D match to TRBD2 (5 bases). The CDR3 spans 13 residues. V lost 5 bases and J 0 bases, leaving 6 bases between the germline ends. For the CDR3, the DNA is TGTGCCAGCAGTAGGACTAGCACAGATACGCAGTATTTT. It yields the protein CASSRTSTDTQYF.

The chain has TRBV2 and TRBJ1-4; 8 bases fit TRBD1. The CDR3 sequence is 13 residues long. V trimming: 4 bases; J trimming: 8 bases; junction bases outside the gene matches: 3. Germline CDR1 SNHLY, CDR2 FYNNEI. CDR3 region: CASSGTGFEKLFF. The CDR3 nucleotides read TGTGCCAGCAGTGGGACAGGGTTCGAAAAACTGTTTTTT.

The rearrangement joins TRBV29-1 to TRBJ1-1; D uncertain. The CDR3 consists of 10 residues. CDR1 and CDR2 (germline): SQVTM, ANQGSEA. The V end lost 7 bases, the J end lost 2 bases, and 5 bases lay between the germline ends. This chain's CDR3 is CSASNTEAFF. The CDR3 region has the DNA TGCAGCGCTTCCAACACTGAAGCTTTCTTT. The variable domain in full, with the rest retrieved from reference TRBV29-1 and TRBJ1-1, is SAVISQKPSRDICQRGTSLTIQCQVDSQVTMMFWYRQQPGQSLTLIATANQGSEATYESGFVIDKFPISRPNLTFSTLTVSNMSPEDSSIYLCSASNTEAFFGQGTRLTVV.

The DNA of the CDR3 is TGTGCCAGCAGCTCCTTTAGGGCTCTAGCGGGAGTAGTCCGGGAGCAGTTCTTC. It specifies CASSSFRALAGVVREQFF. V and J are TRBV5-8 and TRBJ2-1; 10 bases agree with TRBD2. The CDR3 loop spans 18 amino acids. V lost 3 bases and J lost 10; bases outside the gene matches: 19. The germline CDR1 and CDR2 sequences are SGHTS and YDEGEE.

The chain links TRBV12-3 or TRBV12-4 to TRBJ1-1; unclear D gene. The V gene lost 3 bases and the J gene lost 5 bases, with 4 bases spanning the gap. This CDR3 is built from 11 residues. The CDR3 region is CASSFVTEAFF. CDR3 DNA: TGTGCCAGCAGTTTTGTAACTGAAGCTTTCTTT.

The chain uses TRBV5-1 and TRBJ1-1; D unresolved. The V end lost 4 bases, the J end lost 4 bases, and 14 bases lay between the germline ends. Germline loops: CDR1 SGHRS, CDR2 YFSETQ. The CDR3 length is 14 residues. CDR3 DNA sequence: TGCGCCAGCAGCGCACAGCCCGATACCACTGAAGCTTTCTTT. Translating it yields CASSAQPDTTEAFF.

The gene calls are TRBV6-5 and TRBJ2-3; 10 bases fit TRBD1. Unmatched junction bases numbered 7, after V lost 6 bases and J lost 4 bases. This CDR3 contains 15 residues. From germline, CDR1 is MNHEY and CDR2 SVGAGI. The CDR3 sequence: CASRYRDRGADTQYF. In nucleotides, the CDR3 is TGTGCCAGCAGGTACCGGGACAGGGGTGCAGATACGCAGTATTTT.

The chain recombines TRBV9 with TRBJ1-4; the D is unclear. Trimming took off 3 bases at V and 0 bases at J, with 6 bases between the two ends. In germline, CDR1 is SGDLS, CDR2 YYNGEE. This CDR3 is built from 14 residues. The DNA for the CDR3 is TGTGCCAGCAGCGCGGGGTCAACTAATGAAAAACTGTTTTTT. It yields the protein CASSAGSTNEKLFF.

DNA of the CDR3: TGCAGCGTTGTTGGACAGGGGCGCACTGAAGCTTTCTTT. As protein: CSVVGQGRTEAFF. This chain joins TRBV29-1 and TRBJ1-1; TRBD1 agrees at 9 bases. CDR3 size: 13 residues. Germline trimming cut 4 bases from V and 4 bases from J; bases unmatched to any gene: 4. Germline lookup yields CDR1 SQVTM and CDR2 ANQGSEA. Supplemented by reference TRBV29-1 and TRBJ1-1, the full variable domain reads SAVISQKPSRDICQRGTSLTIQCQVDSQVTMMFWYRQQPGQSLTLIATANQGSEATYESGFVIDKFPISRPNLTFSTLTVSNMSPEDSSIYLCSVVGQGRTEAFFGQGTRLTVV.

The genes are TRBV25-1 and TRBJ2-7; no reliable D call. The V and J ends lost 7 bases and 7 bases respectively, with 11 bases between them. The CDR3 spans 11 residues. Germline CDR1 MGHDK, CDR2 SYGVNS. The CDR3 DNA follows: TGTGCCAGCACTAAACGTGGGGAGCAGTACTTC. Residues: CASTKRGEQYF.

The table lists this clone with a count of one. J is TRBJ2-7 and V is TRBV7-8; 10 bases align to TRBD2. V was pared by 1 base and J by 2 bases, with 5 bases of the junction left unmatched. There are 16 residues in the CDR3. Germline V CDR1 and CDR2: SGHVS, FQNEAQ. CDR3 loop: CASSLVSSGSPYEQYF. The CDR3 nucleotides read TGTGCCAGCAGCTTAGTTTCTAGCGGGAGCCCCTACGAGCAGTACTTC.

The V and J genes are TRBV14 and TRBJ2-1; no definite D call. CDR3 length: 16 amino acids. Trimming took off 2 bases at V and 0 bases at J, with 11 bases between the two ends. Germline lookup yields CDR1 SGHDN and CDR2 FVKESK. CDR3 sequence reads: CASSQMWVSSYNEQFF. The CDR3 region has the DNA TGTGCCAGCAGCCAAATGTGGGTTAGCTCCTACAATGAGCAGTTCTTC.

The J gene is TRBJ2-1, the V gene TRBV9; D possibly corresponds to TRBD2 (6 bases). The CDR3 runs to 13 residues. Trimming pared 3 bases from V and 8 bases from J, leaving 12 bases between. Germline loops: CDR1 SGDLS, CDR2 YYNGEE. DNA for the CDR3: TGTGCCAGCAGCGCCGGAGGGCCCCATGAGCAGTTCTTC. It encodes CASSAGGPHEQFF. The variable domain in full, completed from reference TRBV9 and TRBJ2-1, reads DSGVTQTPKHLITATGQRVTLRCSPRSGDLSVYWYQQSLDQGLQFLIQYYNGEERAKGNILERFSAQQFPDLHSELNLSSLELGDSALYFCASSAGGPHEQFFGPGTRLTVL.

This clone has more than one count but fewer than ten. This chain joins TRBV5-1 and TRBJ2-5; 12 bases are shared with TRBD2. CDR3 length equals 16 residues. V gave up 1 base and J gave up 4 bases; unmatched junction bases: 5. Germline lookup yields CDR1 SGHRS and CDR2 YFSETQ. The CDR3 loop reads CASSLQASGGAETQYF. For the CDR3, the DNA is TGCGCCAGCAGCTTGCAGGCTAGCGGGGGGGCAGAGACCCAGTACTTC.

The chain combines TRBV3-1 (or the pseudogene TRBV3-2) with TRBJ1-2, with 8 positions matching TRBD1. The V gene end was trimmed by 2 bases and the J gene end by 5 bases; junction bases not matched to a gene: 13. Germline CDR1 is LGHDT and CDR2 is YNNKEL (reference sequence). The CDR3 runs 17 residues. The CDR3 DNA reads TGTGCCAGCAGCCAAAATAGAGGGCAGGGGGCCTCATATGGCTACACCTTC. Translation gives CASSQNRGQGASYGYTF.

The chain is built from TRBV5-6 and TRBJ2-7, with D perhaps being TRBD1 or TRBD2 (5 bases each). V dropped 4 bases and J dropped 1 base, with 21 bases sitting between them. The CDR3 consists of 17 residues. The germline gives CDR1 SGHDT, CDR2 YYEEEE. DNA for the CDR3: TGTGCCAGCAGCGGCACCCCCCGGGACCGTCGGTCCTACGAGCAGTACTTC. Amino acids: CASSGTPRDRRSYEQYF. Combining the CDR3 with reference TRBV5-6 and TRBJ2-7 gives the whole variable domain DAGVTQSPTHLIKTRGQQVTLRCSPKSGHDTVSWYQQALGQGPQFIFQYYEEEERQRGNFPDRFSGHQFPNYSSELNVNALLLGDSALYLCASSGTPRDRRSYEQYFGPGTRLTVT.

This rearrangement joins TRBV9 to TRBJ1-4, with D possibly being TRBD1 (5 bases). V shed 3 bases and J shed 10 bases, with 19 bases lying between them. Germline V gene data show CDR1 as SGDLS and CDR2 as YYNGEE. The length of the CDR3 is 15 residues. In nucleotides, the CDR3 is TGTGCCAGCAGCGCCACCCAGGGCCCTACTCGAAAACTGTTTTTT. It codes for CASSATQGPTRKLFF.

For this clone: This sample also contains other DNA sequences that code for the same CDR3. The chain carries TRBV7-2 and TRBJ1-5; D is perhaps TRBD1 (6 bases). With 2 bases removed from V and 4 bases from J, the gap between germline ends came to 9 bases. CDR1 is SGHTA and CDR2 is FQGNSA in the germline V gene. The CDR3 runs to 14 residues. As DNA, the CDR3 is TGTGCCAGCAGCTTACAAGGGGGGAATCAGCCCCAGCATTTT. This translates into CASSLQGGNQPQHF.

V and J are TRBV28 and TRBJ1-1; D unclear. Germline assignment: CDR1 MDHEN and CDR2 SYDVKM. The CDR3 length is 17 residues. Trimming removed 5 bases at V and 0 bases at J, with 19 bases between. The CDR3 here is CASSHSPSNIMNTEAFF. CDR3 DNA sequence: TGTGCCAGCAGTCACTCGCCCTCTAATATAATGAACACTGAAGCTTTCTTT.

Here the CDR3 reads CASSFMGDGEQYF. Written as DNA, the CDR3 is TGTGCCAGCAGTTTTATGGGGGACGGGGAGCAGTACTTC. The V call is TRBV12-3 or TRBV12-4, the J call TRBJ2-7; possibly TRBD1 or TRBD2 for D (5 bases each). CDR3 length equals 13 residues. Trimming pared 3 bases from V and 7 bases from J, leaving 13 bases between.

The V and J genes are TRBV18 and TRBJ1-5, with 9 bases aligning to TRBD1. The germline V gene has CDR1 KGHSH and CDR2 LQKENI. Trimming at V came to 3 bases and at J to 2 bases, leaving 2 bases not matched to a gene. This CDR3 comprises 15 residues. The CDR3 DNA follows: TGTGCCAGCTCACCGGACAGGGGCCGCAATCAGCCCCAGCATTTT. This sequence encodes CASSPDRGRNQPQHF.

This clone was seen more than once but under ten times. The chain is built from TRBV6-5 and TRBJ2-7, with 8 bases fitting TRBD1. There are 15 residues in the CDR3. Germline V gives CDR1 MNHEY, CDR2 SVGAGI. V shed 7 bases, J shed 2 bases, and the junction held 10 bases outside the gene matches. CDR3 bases: TGTGCCAGCAACCCCCGAGGGACAGGTACCTACGAGCAGTACTTC. Translated: CASNPRGTGTYEQYF.

This sequence joins TRBV6-5 and TRBJ1-1; a possible D gene is TRBD1 (5 bases). V was shortened by 3 bases and J by 5 bases, with 10 bases between the two germline ends. Looked up from germline, CDR1 is MNHEY and CDR2 is SVGAGI. The CDR3 is 13 residues long. CDR3 residues: CASSYDAGTEAFF. The CDR3 region has the DNA TGTGCCAGCAGTTATGATGCAGGGACTGAAGCTTTCTTT.

The J gene is TRBJ2-2, the V gene TRBV9, with 12 bases aligning to TRBD1. Losses at the gene ends were 3 bases for V and 7 bases for J; bases not matched to a gene: 7. The CDR3 loop spans 16 amino acids. CDR1 is SGDLS and CDR2 is YYNGEE in the germline V gene. The DNA of the CDR3 is TGTGCCAGCAGCGGGCCGGGACAGGGGGCAATCGGGGAGCTGTTTTTT. This codes for CASSGPGQGAIGELFF.

The V call is TRBV6-2 or TRBV6-3, the J call TRBJ2-5; D is ambiguous. V was trimmed by 2 bases and J by 5 bases, leaving 15 bases between them. The CDR3 covers 15 residues. CDR1 is MNHEY and CDR2 is SVGEGT in the germline V gene. The CDR3 nucleotides read TGTGCCAGCAGTTACCCGTTTTCCCTGGGCGAGACCCAGTACTTC. Translating it yields CASSYPFSLGETQYF.